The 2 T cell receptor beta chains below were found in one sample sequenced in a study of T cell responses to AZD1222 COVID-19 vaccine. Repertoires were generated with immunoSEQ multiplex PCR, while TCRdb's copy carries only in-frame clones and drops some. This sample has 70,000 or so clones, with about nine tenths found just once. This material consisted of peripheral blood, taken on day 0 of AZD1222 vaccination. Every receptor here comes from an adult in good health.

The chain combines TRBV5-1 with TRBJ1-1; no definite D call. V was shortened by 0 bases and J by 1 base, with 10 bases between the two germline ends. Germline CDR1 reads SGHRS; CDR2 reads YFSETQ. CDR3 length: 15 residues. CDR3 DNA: TGCGCCAGCAGCTTGGTTCCGAGAACGAACACTGAAGCTTTCTTT. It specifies CASSLVPRTNTEAFF. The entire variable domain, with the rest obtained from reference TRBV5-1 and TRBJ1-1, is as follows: KAGVTQTPRYLIKTRGQQVTLSCSPISGHRSVSWYQQTPGQGLQFLFEYFSETQRNKGNFPGRFSGRQFSNSRSEMNVSTLELGDSALYLCASSLVPRTNTEAFFGQGTRLTVV.

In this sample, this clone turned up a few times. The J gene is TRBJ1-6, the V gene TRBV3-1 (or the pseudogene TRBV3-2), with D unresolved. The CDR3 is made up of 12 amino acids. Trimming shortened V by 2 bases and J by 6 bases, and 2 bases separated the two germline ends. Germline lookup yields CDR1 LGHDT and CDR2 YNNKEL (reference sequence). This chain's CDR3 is CASSQINSPLHF. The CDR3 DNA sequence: TGTGCCAGCAGCCAAATTAATTCACCCCTCCACTTT.